Listed below are T cell receptor beta chains from one sample, sequenced in a study of blood T cell repertoires in COVID-19. Using immunoSEQ multiplex PCR, the repertoire was profiled, and TCRdb retains in-frame clones only, with some absent. The sample records about 180,000 clones, roughly nine tenths being singletons. The sample comprised peripheral blood. These receptors came from a man over 45 with acute or convalescent COVID-19. Both conserved end residues are part of each CDR3. The D gene is left open where the match is weak. Part of the rows lack a size; the others show once, few, many or a class for expanded clones.

D | J | size | V | CDR3 | DNA
- | TRBJ2-3 | - | TRBV5-1 | CASKAEFSTDTQYF | TGCGCCAGCAAAGCGGAGTTTAGCACAGATACGCAGTATTTT
TRBD1 | TRBJ2-7 | once | TRBV12-3/TRBV12-4 | CASPGGPRRKQYF | TGTGCCAGCCCAGGGGGCCCACGTCGTAAGCAGTACTTC
TRBD1 | TRBJ2-6 | - | TRBV4-3 | CASSQSKGQADSGANVLTF | TGCGCCAGCAGCCAGTCAAAGGGACAGGCGGACTCTGGGGCCAACGTCCTGACTTTC
- | TRBJ1-6 | - | TRBV18 | CASSPRMSQENSPLHF | TGTGCCAGCTCACCACGAATGAGCCAAGAAAATTCACCCCTCCACTTT
- | TRBJ2-1 | - | TRBV3-1/TRBV3-2 | CASSLESGNEQFF | TGTGCCAGCAGCCTCGAGTCGGGAAATGAGCAGTTCTTC
- | TRBJ1-2 | - | TRBV24-1 | CATSDPSAETNYGYTF | TGTGCCACCAGTGACCCGAGTGCGGAGACTAACTATGGCTACACCTTC
- | TRBJ2-5 | - | TRBV9 | CASSQRTDQETQYF | TGTGCCAGCAGCCAAAGGACTGACCAAGAGACCCAGTACTTC
TRBD2 | TRBJ2-7 | - | TRBV19 | CASSIKVGIAGETYEQYF | TGTGCCAGTAGTATAAAGGTGGGGATAGCGGGAGAGACCTACGAGCAGTACTTC
- | TRBJ2-2 | - | TRBV11-2 | CASRRGTGDTGELFF | TGTGCCAGCAGGCGGGGGACAGGAGACACCGGGGAGCTGTTTTTT
- | TRBJ2-2 | - | TRBV4-3 | CASSLYEGTGELFF | TGCGCCAGCAGCCTCTACGAGGGAACCGGGGAGCTGTTTTTT
- | TRBJ2-2 | - | TRBV9 | CASSRGGMGTGELFF | TGTGCCAGCAGCCGAGGCGGGATGGGCACCGGGGAGCTGTTTTTT
- | TRBJ1-3 | - | TRBV7-9 | CASSLPSSGNTIYF | TGTGCCAGCAGCTTACCCAGCTCTGGAAACACCATATATTTT
TRBD1 | TRBJ1-1 | few | TRBV29-1 | CSVLRDSGNTEAFF | TGCAGCGTCCTTCGGGACAGCGGGAACACTGAAGCTTTCTTT
- | TRBJ2-1 | - | TRBV11-1 | CASSFLGREQFF | TGTGCCAGCAGCTTTCTAGGTCGGGAGCAGTTCTTC
- | TRBJ1-3 | - | TRBV6-5 | CASRSPNSPGNTIYF | TGTGCCAGCAGGTCTCCTAACTCCCCTGGAAACACCATATATTTT
TRBD1 | TRBJ2-7 | once | TRBV27 | CASSRWGQYEQYF | TGTGCCAGCAGCCGGTGGGGACAGTACGAGCAGTACTTC